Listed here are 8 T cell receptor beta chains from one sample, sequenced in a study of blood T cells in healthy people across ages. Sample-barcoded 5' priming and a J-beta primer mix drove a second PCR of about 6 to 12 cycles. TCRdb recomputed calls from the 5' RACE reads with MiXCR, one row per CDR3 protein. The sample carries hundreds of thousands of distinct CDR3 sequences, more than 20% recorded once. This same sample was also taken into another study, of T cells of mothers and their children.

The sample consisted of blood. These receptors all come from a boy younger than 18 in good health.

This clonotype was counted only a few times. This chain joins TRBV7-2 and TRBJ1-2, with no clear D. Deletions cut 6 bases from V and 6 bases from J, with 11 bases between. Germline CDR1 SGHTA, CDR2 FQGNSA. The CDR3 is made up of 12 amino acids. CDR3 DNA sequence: TGTGCCAGCAGTCGCTCTCTTGATGGCTACACCTTC. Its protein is CASSRSLDGYTF.

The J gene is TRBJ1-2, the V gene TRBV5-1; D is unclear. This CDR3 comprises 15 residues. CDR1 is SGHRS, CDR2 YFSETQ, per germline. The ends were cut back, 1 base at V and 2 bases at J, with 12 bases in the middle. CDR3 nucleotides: TGCGCCAGCAGCTTGACGTTCACGTCCAACTATGGCTACACCTTC. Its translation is CASSLTFTSNYGYTF. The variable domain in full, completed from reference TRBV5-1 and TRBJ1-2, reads KAGVTQTPRYLIKTRGQQVTLSCSPISGHRSVSWYQQTPGQGLQFLFEYFSETQRNKGNFPGRFSGRQFSNSRSEMNVSTLELGDSALYLCASSLTFTSNYGYTFGSGTRLTVV.

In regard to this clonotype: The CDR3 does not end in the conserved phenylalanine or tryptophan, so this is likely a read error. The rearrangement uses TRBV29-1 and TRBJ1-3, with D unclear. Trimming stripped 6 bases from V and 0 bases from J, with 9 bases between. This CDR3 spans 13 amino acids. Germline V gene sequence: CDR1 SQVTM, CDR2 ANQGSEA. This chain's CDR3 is CSVMDPSGNTIYL. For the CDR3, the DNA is TGCAGCGTAATGGACCCCTCTGGAAACACCATATATCTT.

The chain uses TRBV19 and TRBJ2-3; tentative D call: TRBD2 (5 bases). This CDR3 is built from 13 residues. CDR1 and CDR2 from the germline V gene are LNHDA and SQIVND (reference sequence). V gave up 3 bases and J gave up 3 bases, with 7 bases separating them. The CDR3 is CASSIGGTDTQYF. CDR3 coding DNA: TGTGCCAGTAGTATCGGCGGGACAGATACGCAGTATTTT.

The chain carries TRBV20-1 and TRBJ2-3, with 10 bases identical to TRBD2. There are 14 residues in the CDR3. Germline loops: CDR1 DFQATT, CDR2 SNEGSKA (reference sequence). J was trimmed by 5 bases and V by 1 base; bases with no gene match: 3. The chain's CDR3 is CSARVGLAKDTQYF. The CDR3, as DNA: TGCAGTGCTAGAGTGGGACTAGCGAAAGATACGCAGTATTTT.

The CDR3 region has the DNA TGTGCCACCAGCAGAGCAAGGGGACTAGCGGGCTACGAGCAGTACTTC. Translation gives CATSRARGLAGYEQYF. The chain employs TRBV15 and TRBJ2-7; 12 bases map to TRBD2. Germline lookup yields CDR1 LNHNV and CDR2 YYDKDF (reference sequence). The V gene end was trimmed by 1 base and the J gene end by 3 bases; junction bases not matched to a gene: 4. The CDR3 has 16 amino acids.

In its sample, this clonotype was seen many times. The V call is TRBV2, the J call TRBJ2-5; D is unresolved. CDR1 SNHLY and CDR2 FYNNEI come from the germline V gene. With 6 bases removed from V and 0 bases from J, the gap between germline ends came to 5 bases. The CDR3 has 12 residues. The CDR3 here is CASREYQETQYF. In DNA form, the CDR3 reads TGTGCCAGCAGGGAATACCAAGAGACCCAGTACTTC.

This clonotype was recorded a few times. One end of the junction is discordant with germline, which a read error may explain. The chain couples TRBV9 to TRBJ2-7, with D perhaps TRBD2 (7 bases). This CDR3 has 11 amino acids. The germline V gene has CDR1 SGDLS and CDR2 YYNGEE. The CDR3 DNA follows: TGTGCCAGCAGCGAGGGGGGGCTATTACACTTC. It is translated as CASSEGGLLHF.